A single sample gave rise to the 31 T cell receptor beta chains below, sequenced in a study of blood T cells in healthy people across ages. The use of a sample-barcoded 5' primer and a J-beta primer mix characterized a second PCR of about 7 to 12 cycles. TCRdb analysed the 5' RACE reads with MiXCR anew, one entry per CDR3 protein. This table has 790,000 or so distinct CDR3 sequences, 56% appearing once. What was sequenced was blood. All receptors derive from a man aged 40-49 years in good health.

The chain joins TRBV7-9 to TRBJ2-1, with 7 bases identical to TRBD2. This CDR3 has 15 residues. The V segment lost 6 bases and the J segment 1 base; nucleotides outside the gene matches: 6. CDR1 and CDR2 from the germline V gene are SEHNR and FQNEAQ (reference sequence). The CDR3 is CASRERGDSYNEQFF. DNA of the CDR3: TGTGCCAGCAGAGAACGGGGGGATTCCTACAATGAGCAGTTCTTC.

The V call is TRBV29-1, the J call TRBJ2-7; D not resolved. Germline loops: CDR1 SQVTM, CDR2 ANQGSEA. CDR3 size: 11 residues. The V and J ends lost 4 bases and 5 bases respectively, with 9 bases between them. CDR3 protein: CSVAWGNEQYF. CDR3 DNA sequence: TGCAGCGTTGCATGGGGTAACGAGCAGTACTTC.

The chain is built from TRBV29-1 and TRBJ2-1, with a weak D call TRBD2 (5 bases). This CDR3 is built from 11 residues. Trimming left V 6 bases short and J 14 bases short, with 17 bases between. Germline CDR1 SQVTM, CDR2 ANQGSEA. The CDR3 protein is CSVRPSSQEFF. The CDR3 bases are TGCAGCGTGAGACCTAGCAGTCAAGAGTTCTTC.

This clonotype was picked up many times. V gene TRBV7-3 combines with J gene TRBJ2-7; D remains ambiguous. Looked up from germline, CDR1 is SGHTA and CDR2 is FQGTGA. V was shortened by 1 base and J by 5 bases, with 9 bases between the two germline ends. The CDR3 sequence is 13 residues long. This CDR3 reads CASSLRGTNEQYF. As DNA, the CDR3 is TGTGCCAGCAGCTTAAGAGGTACTAACGAGCAGTACTTC.

This sequence joins TRBV7-3 and TRBJ2-3, with 8 bases fitting TRBD1. V dropped 0 bases and J dropped 4; count of bases not matched to a gene: 9. The CDR3 extends over 17 amino acids. Germline loops: CDR1 SGHTA, CDR2 FQGTGA. The CDR3 DNA reads as TGTGCCAGCAGCTTAACCGGGACAGGTTTTCGGTCAGATACGCAGTATTTT. This encodes CASSLTGTGFRSDTQYF.

The chain has TRBV7-8 and TRBJ2-7; perhaps TRBD1 as D (5 bases). CDR3 length: 14 amino acids. Germline-derived CDR1 and CDR2 are SGHVS and FQNEAQ. V gave up 5 bases and J gave up 0 bases, with 11 bases separating them. The CDR3 nucleotides read TGTGCCAGCAGCCCACAGGTTAGCTCCTACGAGCAGTACTTC. It is translated as CASSPQVSSYEQYF.

The chain carries TRBV10-3 and TRBJ2-5; D may match TRBD1 or TRBD2 (5 bases each). V lost 11 bases to trimming and J lost 11 bases, with 21 bases between them. Germline V gives CDR1 ENHRY, CDR2 SYGVKD. This CDR3 region has 12 residues. The CDR3 loop is CAAAGTDNEQYF. The CDR3 nucleotides read TGTGCCGCAGCCGGGACGGACAATGAGCAGTACTTC.

The J gene is TRBJ2-3, the V gene TRBV7-2; no clear D gene. CDR1 SGHTA and CDR2 FQGNSA come from the germline V gene. The CDR3 loop spans 13 amino acids. With 2 bases removed from V and 2 bases from J, the gap between germline ends came to 5 bases. The CDR3 DNA reads as TGTGCCAGCAGCTTAAGCCCCACAGATACGCAGTATTTT. It translates to CASSLSPTDTQYF.

In its sample, this clonotype was seen once. A much larger clone differs from this one at a single base, so this may be a read error. The V and J genes are TRBV6-1 and TRBJ2-1; D gene uncertain. This CDR3 has 13 residues. From germline, CDR1 is MNHNS and CDR2 SASEGT. The CDR3 coding sequence is TGTGCCAGCATTGAAAGGCAGAACAATGAGCAGTTCTTC. Translation: CASIERQNNEQFF.

This clonotype turned up a few times. V is TRBV6-2 or TRBV6-3 and J is TRBJ2-7; a weak D match, TRBD2 (6 bases). Trimming shortened V by 1 base and J by 0 bases, and 16 bases separated the two germline ends. This CDR3 has 17 residues. From germline, CDR1 is MNHEY and CDR2 SVGEGT. Here the CDR3 DNA reads TGTGCCAGCAGTTACTTGGCGGGACCGTATAGCTCCTACGAGCAGTACTTC. Its protein is CASSYLAGPYSSYEQYF.

J is TRBJ2-1 and V is TRBV12-3 or TRBV12-4; D uncertain. The CDR3 length is 15 residues. The V end was cut by 2 bases, the J end by 3 bases, with 11 bases between. CDR3 loop: CASSLRSEIYNEQFF. As DNA, the CDR3 is TGTGCCAGCAGTTTAAGGTCGGAGATCTACAATGAGCAGTTCTTC.

V usage is TRBV20-1 and J usage is TRBJ1-4; maybe TRBD1 (5 bases). The CDR3 totals 16 residues. Germline CDR1 and CDR2: DFQATT and SNEGSKA (reference sequence). Trimming removed 3 bases from V and 8 bases from J, with 22 bases in between. The CDR3 loop is CSASGASGRQFEKLFF. The CDR3 coding sequence is TGCAGTGCTAGTGGGGCGAGTGGCAGGCAGTTCGAAAAACTGTTTTTT.

The rearrangement links TRBV7-2 to TRBJ1-2; D is unclear. The CDR3 is 16 amino acids. In germline, CDR1 is SGHTA, CDR2 FQGNSA. Deletions cut 1 base from V and 4 bases from J, with 16 bases between. This CDR3 reads CASSLGVTDGSYGYTF. In nucleotides, the CDR3 is TGTGCCAGCAGCTTAGGCGTTACAGATGGCTCCTATGGCTACACCTTC. The whole variable domain, filled in from reference TRBV7-2 and TRBJ1-2, reads GAGVSQSPSNKVTEKGKDVELRCDPISGHTALYWYRQSLGQGLEFLIYFQGNSAPDKSGLPSDRFSAERTGGSVSTLTIQRTQQEDSAVYLCASSLGVTDGSYGYTFGSGTRLTVV.

V and J are TRBV27 and TRBJ2-2; the D gene could be TRBD1 or TRBD2 (7 bases each). Germline values: CDR1 MNHEY, CDR2 SMNVEV (reference sequence). V lost 10 bases, J lost 2 bases, and 14 bases lay in between. This CDR3 region has 14 residues. CDR3 residues: CATAGGVNTGELFF. The CDR3, as DNA: TGTGCCACCGCAGGGGGGGTTAACACCGGGGAGCTGTTTTTT.

The genes are TRBV5-1 and TRBJ1-6; D might be TRBD1 (5 bases). The CDR3 has 15 amino acids. Trimming took off 1 base at V and 7 bases at J, with 12 bases between the two ends. Germline V CDR1 and CDR2: SGHRS, YFSETQ. The CDR3 sequence is CASSLKGDLNSPLHF. In DNA, the CDR3 is TGCGCCAGCAGCTTGAAAGGGGATTTGAATTCACCCCTCCACTTT.

The CDR3 DNA is TGTGCCAGCAGTAGCCCCGGGACTAGCTTGGGCTACAATGAGCAGTTCTTC. It encodes CASSSPGTSLGYNEQFF. The V and J genes are TRBV27 and TRBJ2-1; 9 nucleotides align to TRBD2. This CDR3 spans 17 amino acids. V dropped 5 bases and J dropped 3; count of bases not matched to a gene: 11. Germline-derived CDR1 and CDR2 are MNHEY and SMNVEV (reference sequence).

V usage is TRBV28 and J usage is TRBJ2-7; the match to TRBD2 covers 7 bases. The J segment lost 3 bases and the V segment lost 1 base, leaving 6 bases of the junction unmatched. Germline V gene sequence: CDR1 MDHEN, CDR2 SYDVKM. The CDR3 consists of 15 residues. Here the CDR3 DNA reads TGTGCCAGCAGTTTATTCGGGGAGGGTCACTACGAGCAGTACTTC. This sequence encodes CASSLFGEGHYEQYF.

This clonotype is a singleton in its sample. The chain is built from TRBV6-5 and TRBJ2-6; D gene unclear. The CDR3 has 19 amino acids. The germline V gene has CDR1 MNHEY and CDR2 SVGAGI. Trimming took off 4 bases at V and 1 base at J, with 20 bases between the two ends. The CDR3 loop is CASSSGWRKQLSGANVLTF. In DNA form, the CDR3 reads TGTGCCAGCAGTTCCGGGTGGCGTAAGCAATTATCTGGGGCCAACGTCCTGACTTTC.

The V gene is TRBV2, the J gene TRBJ1-1; 9 bases match TRBD1. Germline V lookup: CDR1 SNHLY, CDR2 FYNNEI. CDR3 length: 15 amino acids. V shed 6 bases, J shed 7 bases, and the junction held 12 bases outside the gene matches. In nucleotides, the CDR3 is TGTGCCAGCAGGGCAACCGCGGGACAGGGCTTTGAAGCTTTCTTT. Translation gives CASRATAGQGFEAFF.

V usage is TRBV27 and J usage is TRBJ1-2; 8 nucleotides line up with TRBD1. The trim removed 2 bases at V and 6 bases at J, leaving 8 bases unmatched. Germline CDR1 reads MNHEY; CDR2 reads SMNVEV (reference sequence). CDR3 length: 15 amino acids. This CDR3 is CASSLGTTGANGYTF. The CDR3 coding sequence is TGTGCCAGCAGTTTAGGGACGACAGGGGCGAATGGCTACACCTTC.

The rearrangement joins TRBV28 to TRBJ2-7; 8 bases fit TRBD1. The closer fit of TRBJ2-5 to the DNA end suggests the J call may be wrong. The CDR3 contains 16 residues. CDR1 and CDR2 from the germline V gene are MDHEN and SYDVKM. The CDR3 bases are TGTGCCAGCAGCCTTACCCGGACAGGGAGGACGGAGACCCAGTACTTC. Translation: CASSLTRTGRTETQYF.

This rearrangement joins TRBV7-9 to TRBJ2-1; 7 bases align to TRBD1. V gave up 1 base and J gave up 4 bases; unmatched junction bases: 10. Germline CDR1 reads SEHNR; CDR2 reads FQNEAQ (reference sequence). This CDR3 has 17 amino acids. CDR3 bases: TGTGCCAGCAGCTTAGGTTTATCGACAGGGTCATACAATGAGCAGTTCTTC. This sequence encodes CASSLGLSTGSYNEQFF.

This chain connects TRBV7-2 to TRBJ2-3, with unresolved D. This CDR3 region has 12 residues. V lost 4 bases and J lost 5, with 7 bases in between. Germline V CDR1 and CDR2: SGHTA, FQGNSA. This CDR3 reads CASSSLKDTQYF. The CDR3 region has the DNA TGTGCCAGCAGCTCCTTAAAAGATACGCAGTATTTT.

The chain recombines TRBV4-1 with TRBJ2-7; TRBD2 aligns across 8 bases. Germline CDR1 is MGHRA and CDR2 is YSYEKL. Trimming removed 3 bases from V and 7 bases from J; junction bases left unmatched: 11. This CDR3 has 15 residues. The chain's CDR3 is CASSQPGLEGREQYF. The CDR3 nucleotides are TGCGCCAGCAGCCAGCCGGGACTAGAGGGGCGTGAGCAGTACTTC.

The chain employs TRBV27 and TRBJ1-6; 7 positions match TRBD1. Germline V gene sequence: CDR1 MNHEY, CDR2 SMNVEV (reference sequence). The CDR3 sequence is 16 residues long. Losses at the gene ends were 2 bases for V and 6 bases for J; bases not matched to a gene: 7. The CDR3 loop is CASSLVPTGFNSPLHF. CDR3 nucleotides: TGTGCCAGCAGTTTAGTCCCGACAGGGTTTAATTCACCCCTCCACTTT.

This clonotype was found many times. The chain has TRBV29-1 and TRBJ2-6, with 8 bases identical to TRBD1. Losses at the gene ends were 6 bases for V and 0 bases for J; bases not matched to a gene: 7. Germline values: CDR1 SQVTM, CDR2 ANQGSEA. This CDR3 comprises 16 residues. The CDR3 loop is CSVRDRWGSGANVLTF. CDR3 DNA sequence: TGCAGCGTCCGGGACAGGTGGGGCTCTGGGGCCAACGTCCTGACTTTC. Using reference TRBV29-1 and TRBJ2-6 for the parts outside the CDR3, the full variable domain is SAVISQKPSRDICQRGTSLTIQCQVDSQVTMMFWYRQQPGQSLTLIATANQGSEATYESGFVIDKFPISRPNLTFSTLTVSNMSPEDSSIYLCSVRDRWGSGANVLTFGAGSRLTVL.

This chain joins TRBV29-1 and TRBJ1-3; D is perhaps TRBD1 (5 bases). The V end was cut by 8 bases, the J end by 4 bases, with 12 bases between. There are 12 residues in the CDR3. Per the germline V gene, CDR1 is SQVTM and CDR2 is ANQGSEA. The CDR3 bases are TGCAGCTGCAGGGTATCCGGAAACACCATATATTTT. Protein sequence: CSCRVSGNTIYF.

This clonotype was seen more than once but under ten times. The rearrangement uses TRBV11-3 and TRBJ2-3; D may correspond to TRBD1 or TRBD2 (5 bases each). This CDR3 contains 15 residues. The V and J ends lost 3 bases and 8 bases respectively, with 18 bases between them. Germline CDR1 SGHNT, CDR2 YENEEA. The CDR3 loop is CASSFRDRSGGTQYF. The DNA for the CDR3 is TGTGCCAGCAGCTTTCGGGACCGGAGTGGTGGTACGCAGTATTTT.

The table lists this clonotype with a few counts. The chain uses TRBV9 and TRBJ2-6; 7 nucleotides agree with TRBD1. Germline loops: CDR1 SGDLS, CDR2 YYNGEE. With 3 bases clipped from V and 0 bases from J, the junction kept 6 bases outside the gene matches. This CDR3 has 17 residues. CDR3 protein: CASSAGTDYSGANVLTF. The DNA for the CDR3 is TGTGCCAGCAGCGCCGGGACAGACTACTCTGGGGCCAACGTCCTGACTTTC.

This clonotype was seen once. This CDR3 reads CASSLALPGAETQYF. CDR3 bases: TGTGCCAGCAGCTTAGCGCTGCCAGGGGCGGAGACCCAGTACTTC. V and J are TRBV7-2 and TRBJ2-7; possibly TRBD1 for D (6 bases). The last part of the DNA fits TRBJ2-5 better; the J call may be wrong. The V gene's germline CDR1 is SGHTA and CDR2 FQGNSA. The CDR3 is made up of 15 amino acids.

This rearrangement joins TRBV20-1 to TRBJ2-1, with 8 bases that match TRBD1. This CDR3 spans 13 amino acids. The germline V gene has CDR1 DFQATT and CDR2 SNEGSKA (reference sequence). V shed 6 bases, J shed 5 bases, and the junction held 6 bases outside the gene matches. In DNA form, the CDR3 reads TGCAGTGCCCGGACAGGGTACAACAATGAGCAGTTCTTC. Its protein is CSARTGYNNEQFF.